Each of the 3 T cell receptor beta chains below was sequenced from the same sample in a study of blood T cell repertoires in COVID-19. Clones were read by immunoSEQ multiplex PCR, and TCRdb kept only the in-frame ones, dropping some. Altogether fewer than 250,000 clones are present, 80% to 90% being singletons, with the ten largest covering about 10%. Sequencing was performed on peripheral blood. The receptors were gathered from a woman aged 80 or older with acute or convalescent COVID-19.

The chain has TRBV28 and TRBJ1-2; tentative D call: TRBD1 (6 bases). Trimming stripped 3 bases from V and 4 bases from J, with 9 bases between. Germline assignment: CDR1 MDHEN and CDR2 SYDVKM. The CDR3 is 13 amino acids. CDR3 sequence (DNA): TGTGCCAGCAGTTTGGACAGACCCTATGGCTACACCTTC. Amino acid sequence: CASSLDRPYGYTF.

V is TRBV5-4 and J is TRBJ2-2; the match to TRBD1 covers 9 bases. The CDR3 has 14 residues. Germline V gene data show CDR1 as SGHNT and CDR2 as YYREEE (reference sequence). V was clipped by 7 bases and J by 5 bases; unmatched bases: 6. CDR3 sequence: CASSGQGFTGELFF. The CDR3 coding sequence is TGTGCCAGCTCTGGACAGGGGTTTACCGGGGAGCTGTTTTTT. The full variable domain, with the rest looked up from reference TRBV5-4 and TRBJ2-2, is ETGVTQSPTHLIKTRGQQVTLRCSSQSGHNTVSWYQQALGQGPQFIFQYYREEENGRGNFPPRFSGLQFPNYSSELNVNALELDDSALYLCASSGQGFTGELFFGEGSRLTVL.

A few counts support this clone. CDR3 DNA sequence: TGTGCCAGCAGCTTAACCCCGCCCTCGGATGGCTACACCTTC. It is translated as CASSLTPPSDGYTF. The chain couples TRBV7-2 to TRBJ1-2; D not certain. V dropped 2 bases and J dropped 6 bases, with 13 bases sitting between them. Per the germline V gene, CDR1 is SGHTA and CDR2 is FQGNSA. The CDR3 consists of 14 residues.